This T cell receptor beta chain is drawn from a study of blood T cells in healthy people across ages (dated by TCRdb to between 2015 and 2017). Some background on the complete study: Template switching captured roughly one uniquely barcoded TCR beta cDNA molecule per two T cells in model experiments. To avoid experimental bias, donors of different ages were spread randomly across the sequencing lanes. The donors were divided into four age groups: young (average around 15 years), middle-aged (around 41), aged (approximately 62) and long-lived (roughly 86). Age-related changes in TCR beta repertoire diversity were measured in the study by deep sequencing normalized with unique cDNA molecular identifiers. Two additional independent replicas of 1 million unique cDNA reads from the same blood draw were analyzed for two donors (one aged 18 to 30 and one aged 80 or older).

The investigation overall reported the following: Conclusive comparison of naive and antigen-experienced compartments was prevented by the profiling of bulk unsorted PBMCs. There was a strong correlation between observed TCR beta diversity and the percentage of naive T cells measured by flow cytometry. Estimates of total diversity from one million sequenced T cells were regarded as lower bounds and underestimates. Because the CMV infection status of the donors was unknown, age-related changes in expanded clonotypes may potentially have been confounded. As age increased, observed TCR beta diversity per million T cells dropped in a roughly linear way, and a significant reduction was already evident by age 40. Compared with the aged group, the long-lived group had more naive CD4+ T cells, fewer expanded clones and increased TCR diversity, a pattern suggesting age selection.

As to this clonotype: This receptor's antigen is unknown. Per-base quality was not reported, and no clone a single base away is much larger than it.

The donors were some 39 Caucasian individuals from Russia, aged roughly 6 to 100 years, who were systemically healthy. Each donor gave around 9.5 milliliters of peripheral blood, collected into EDTA-treated Vacutainer tubes. Ficoll-Paque density-gradient centrifugation was used to isolate PBMCs, with at least 6 million obtained per sample. Total RNA was extracted from PBMCs with Trizol reagent, with at least 6 micrograms obtained per sample. For every donor, an aliquot of PBMCs went through flow cytometry to measure the percentages of naive CD45RAhigh/CD27high T cells. The CDR3 has 13 amino acids, counting the end cysteine and phenylalanine. Only the CDR3 portion is preserved as DNA: 39 bases, with reading frame beginning at the first base. The germline V gene sets CDR1 to SQVTM and CDR2 to ANQGSEA. Receptor amplification or capture employed 5' RACE. TCRdb records Illumina HiSeq 2500 as the sequencer. The second PCR ran for about 6 to 12 cycles and used a J-beta primer mix along with a sample-barcoded 5' primer. Each TCR beta cDNA molecule received a unique molecular identifier from a template-switch 5' adaptor carrying 12 random nucleotides. Each sample yielded at least 2.5 million CDR3-containing paired-end reads. The Mint cDNA synthesis kit, primed by a TRBC-specific oligonucleotide, was used to synthesize first-strand cDNA from all RNA. Following uracil-DNA glycosylase treatment, a first 18-cycle PCR with universal primers M1SS and BC2_uni_R was performed on all cDNA. Concerning the study's data processing: For normalization, 1 million high-quality reads, each with a distinct molecular identifier, were randomly selected from each sample. Reads sharing molecular identifiers were discarded rather than binned into consensus sequences. CDR3 identification, clonotype clustering and error correction used MiTCR with a Q25 quality threshold and the strictest error-elimination algorithm. A nonparametric unseen species model with Euler transformation was used to estimate lower-bound total TCR beta diversity. TCRdb reprocessing: public reads trimmed at Q25 with fastp, clones called with MiXCR, in-frame beta chains kept. Each entry merges the rows of one CDR3 protein and shows their most common DNA and genes. The V and J calls, along with clone size, are taken from TCRdb and not from the paper's own processing. For this sample the table gives about 1 million distinct CDR3 sequences, of which 40% to 45% were detected only once. The ten largest account for about 19% of the sample.

The sample was blood. The TCR was taken from an older woman in good health. The sequence links TRBV29-1 to TRBJ2-7; the D gene cannot be named for sure. TRBJ2-5 matches the DNA end more closely, so the J call is doubtful. The CDR3 is CSVEGILKETQYF. Here is the DNA: TGCAGCGTTGAAGGAATACTTAAAGAGACCCAGTACTTC.